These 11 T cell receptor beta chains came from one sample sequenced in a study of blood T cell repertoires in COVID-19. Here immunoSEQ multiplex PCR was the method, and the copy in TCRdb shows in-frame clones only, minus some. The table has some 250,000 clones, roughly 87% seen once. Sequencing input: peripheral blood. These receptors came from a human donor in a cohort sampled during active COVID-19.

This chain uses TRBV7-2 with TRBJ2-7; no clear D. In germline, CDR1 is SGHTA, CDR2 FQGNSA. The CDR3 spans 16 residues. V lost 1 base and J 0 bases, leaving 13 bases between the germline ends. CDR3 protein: CASSLDSPIASYEQYF. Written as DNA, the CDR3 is TGTGCCAGCAGCTTAGATTCACCTATAGCCTCCTACGAGCAGTACTTC.

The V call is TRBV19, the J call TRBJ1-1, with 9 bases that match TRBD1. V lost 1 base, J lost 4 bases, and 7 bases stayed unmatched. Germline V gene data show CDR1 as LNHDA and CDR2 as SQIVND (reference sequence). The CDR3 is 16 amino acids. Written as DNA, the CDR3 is TGTGCCAGTAGTATAGGCCGGGACAGGGAAGGCACTGAAGCTTTCTTT. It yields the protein CASSIGRDREGTEAFF.

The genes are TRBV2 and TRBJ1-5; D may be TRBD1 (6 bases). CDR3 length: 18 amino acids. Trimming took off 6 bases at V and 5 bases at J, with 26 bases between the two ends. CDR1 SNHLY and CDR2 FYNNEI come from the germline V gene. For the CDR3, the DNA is TGTGCCAGCAGGGGGTGGGCAGGGGAAGGGGTCGGCGATCAGCCCCAGCATTTT. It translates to CASRGWAGEGVGDQPQHF.

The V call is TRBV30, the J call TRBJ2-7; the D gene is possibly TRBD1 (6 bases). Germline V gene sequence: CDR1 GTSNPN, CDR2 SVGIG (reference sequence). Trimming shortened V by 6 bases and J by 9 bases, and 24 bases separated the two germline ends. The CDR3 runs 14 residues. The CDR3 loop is CACHFGQTPIGQYF. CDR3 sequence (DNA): TGTGCCTGCCATTTTGGACAGACCCCTATAGGGCAGTACTTC.

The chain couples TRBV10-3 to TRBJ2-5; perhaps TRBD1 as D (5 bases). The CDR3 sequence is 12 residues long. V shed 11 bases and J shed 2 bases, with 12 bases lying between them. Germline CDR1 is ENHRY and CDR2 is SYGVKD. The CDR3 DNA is TGTGCCGCCCAGGGATTACAAGAGACCCAGTACTTC. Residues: CAAQGLQETQYF.

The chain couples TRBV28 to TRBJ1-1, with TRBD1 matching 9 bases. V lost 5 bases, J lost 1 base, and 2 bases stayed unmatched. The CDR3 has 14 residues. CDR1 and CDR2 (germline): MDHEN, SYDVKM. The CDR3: CASSTQGANTEAFF. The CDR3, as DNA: TGTGCCAGCAGTACACAGGGGGCGAACACTGAAGCTTTCTTT. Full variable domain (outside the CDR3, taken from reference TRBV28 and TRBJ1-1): DVKVTQSSRYLVKRTGEKVFLECVQDMDHENMFWYRQDPGLGLRLIYFSYDVKMKEKGDIPEGYSVSREKKERFSLILESASTNQTSMYLCASSTQGANTEAFFGQGTRLTVV.

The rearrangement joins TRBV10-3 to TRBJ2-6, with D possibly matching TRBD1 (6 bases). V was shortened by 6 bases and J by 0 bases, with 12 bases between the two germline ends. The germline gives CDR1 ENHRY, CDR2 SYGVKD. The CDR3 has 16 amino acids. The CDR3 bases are TGTGCCATCAGCGGACAGAAAACCTCTGGGGCCAACGTCCTGACTTTC. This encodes CAISGQKTSGANVLTF.

CDR3 DNA: TGTGCCAGCAGCCCCCAGGACAGCTCCTACGAGCAGTACTTC. Its translation is CASSPQDSSYEQYF. The chain couples TRBV27 to TRBJ2-7; possibly TRBD1 for D (6 bases). CDR1 and CDR2 from the germline V gene are MNHEY and SMNVEV (reference sequence). The ends were cut back, 6 bases at V and 0 bases at J, with 12 bases in the middle. CDR3 size: 14 residues.

The CDR3, as DNA: TGTGCCAGCAGCTTCGGGGGGGAATACTACGAGCAGTACTTC. As protein: CASSFGGEYYEQYF. The V and J genes are TRBV5-6 and TRBJ2-7; 8 bases align to TRBD2. This CDR3 has 14 amino acids. V shed 2 bases and J 3 bases; nucleotides not matched to a gene: 4. Looked up from germline, CDR1 is SGHDT and CDR2 is YYEEEE.

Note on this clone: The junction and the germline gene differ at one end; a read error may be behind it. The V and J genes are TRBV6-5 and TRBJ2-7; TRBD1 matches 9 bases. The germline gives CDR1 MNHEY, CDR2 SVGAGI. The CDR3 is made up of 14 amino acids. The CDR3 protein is CASSSLDDRDREVF. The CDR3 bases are TGTGCCAGCAGTTCCCTTGACGACCGGGACAGGGAAGTTTTC.

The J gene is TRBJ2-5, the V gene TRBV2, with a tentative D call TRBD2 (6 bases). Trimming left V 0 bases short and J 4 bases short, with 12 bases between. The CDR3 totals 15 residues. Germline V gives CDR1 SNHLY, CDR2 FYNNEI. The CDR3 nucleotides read TGTGCCAGCAGTGAAGCGTTTACTAGCATAGAGACCCAGTACTTC. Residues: CASSEAFTSIETQYF.